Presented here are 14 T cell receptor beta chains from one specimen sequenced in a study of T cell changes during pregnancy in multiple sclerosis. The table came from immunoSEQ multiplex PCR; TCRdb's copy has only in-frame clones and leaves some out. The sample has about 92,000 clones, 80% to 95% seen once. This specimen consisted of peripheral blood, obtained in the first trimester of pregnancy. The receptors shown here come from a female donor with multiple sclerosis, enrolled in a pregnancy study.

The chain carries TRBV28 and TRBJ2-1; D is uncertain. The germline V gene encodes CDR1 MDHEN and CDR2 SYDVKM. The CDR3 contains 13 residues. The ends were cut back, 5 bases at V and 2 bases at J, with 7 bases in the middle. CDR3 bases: TGTGCCAGCAGTCCCAGCGCCTACAATGAGCAGTTCTTC. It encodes CASSPSAYNEQFF. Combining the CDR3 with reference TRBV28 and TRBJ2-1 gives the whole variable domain DVKVTQSSRYLVKRTGEKVFLECVQDMDHENMFWYRQDPGLGLRLIYFSYDVKMKEKGDIPEGYSVSREKKERFSLILESASTNQTSMYLCASSPSAYNEQFFGPGTRLTVL.

This CDR3 reads CASSVGRGTNNEKLFF. The CDR3 DNA follows: TGTGCCAGCAGTGTTGGGCGGGGGACGAACAATGAAAAACTGTTTTTT. J is TRBJ1-4 and V is TRBV6-1; maybe TRBD1 (5 bases). The V gene lost 4 bases and the J gene lost 5 bases, with 17 bases spanning the gap. There are 16 residues in the CDR3. Germline V CDR1 and CDR2: MNHNS, SASEGT.

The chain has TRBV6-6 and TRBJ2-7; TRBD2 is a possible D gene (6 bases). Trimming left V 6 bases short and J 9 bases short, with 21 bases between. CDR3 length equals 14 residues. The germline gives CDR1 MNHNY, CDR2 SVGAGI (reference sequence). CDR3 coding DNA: TGTGCCAGCAGCAAGGGTACGAGCGGGCCGCGGCAGTACTTC. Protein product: CASSKGTSGPRQYF.

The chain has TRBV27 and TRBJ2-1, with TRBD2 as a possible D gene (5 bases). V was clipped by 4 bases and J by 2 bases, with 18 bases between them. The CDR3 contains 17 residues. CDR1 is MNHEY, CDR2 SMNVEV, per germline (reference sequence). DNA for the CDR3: TGTGCCAGCAGTTCTCAACAGAATGGCGGGCCCTACAATGAGCAGTTCTTC. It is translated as CASSSQQNGGPYNEQFF.

CDR3 loop: CASSQAWAGGNTGELFF. As DNA, the CDR3 is TGCGCCAGCAGCCAAGCTTGGGCGGGAGGGAACACCGGGGAGCTGTTTTTT. V and J are TRBV4-3 and TRBJ2-2; 8 bases align to TRBD2. Germline CDR1 is LGHNA and CDR2 is YSLEER. Germline trimming cut 1 base from V and 1 base from J; bases unmatched to any gene: 5. The CDR3 runs to 17 residues.

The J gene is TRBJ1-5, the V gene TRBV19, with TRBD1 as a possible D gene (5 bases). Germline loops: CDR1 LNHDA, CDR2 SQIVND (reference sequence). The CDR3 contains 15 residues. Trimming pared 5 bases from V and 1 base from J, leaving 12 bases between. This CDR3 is CASSDSGGSNQPQHF. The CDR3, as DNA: TGTGCCAGTAGTGATTCGGGGGGAAGCAATCAGCCCCAGCATTTT.

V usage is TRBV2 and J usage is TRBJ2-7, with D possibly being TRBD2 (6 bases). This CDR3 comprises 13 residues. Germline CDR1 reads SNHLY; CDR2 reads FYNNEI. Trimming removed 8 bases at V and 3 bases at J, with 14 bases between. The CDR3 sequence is CASDSGQSYEQYF. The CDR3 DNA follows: TGTGCCAGCGACAGCGGGCAGAGCTACGAGCAGTACTTC.

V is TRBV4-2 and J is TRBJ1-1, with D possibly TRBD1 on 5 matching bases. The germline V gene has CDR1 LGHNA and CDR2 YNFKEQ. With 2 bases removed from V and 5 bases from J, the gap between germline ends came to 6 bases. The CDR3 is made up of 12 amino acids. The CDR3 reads CASSQQGTEAFF. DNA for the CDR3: TGTGCCAGCAGCCAACAGGGAACTGAAGCTTTCTTT.

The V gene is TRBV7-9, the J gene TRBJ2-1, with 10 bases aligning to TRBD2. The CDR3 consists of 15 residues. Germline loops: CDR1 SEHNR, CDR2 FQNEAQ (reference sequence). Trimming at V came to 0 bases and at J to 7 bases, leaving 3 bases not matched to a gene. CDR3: CASSLASSGRNEQFF. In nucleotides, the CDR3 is TGTGCCAGCAGCTTAGCGTCTAGCGGGAGAAATGAGCAGTTCTTC.

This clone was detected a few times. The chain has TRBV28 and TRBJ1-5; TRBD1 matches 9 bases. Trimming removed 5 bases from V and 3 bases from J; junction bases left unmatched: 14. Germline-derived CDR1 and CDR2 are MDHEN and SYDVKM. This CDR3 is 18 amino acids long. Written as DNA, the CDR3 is TGTGCCAGCAGTCCCGGGACAGGGATCCAACTCTTCAATCAGCCCCAGCATTTT. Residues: CASSPGTGIQLFNQPQHF.

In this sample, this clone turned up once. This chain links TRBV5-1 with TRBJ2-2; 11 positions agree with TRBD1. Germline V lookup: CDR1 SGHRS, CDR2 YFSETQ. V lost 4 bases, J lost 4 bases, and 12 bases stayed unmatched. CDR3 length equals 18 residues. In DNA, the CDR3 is TGCGCCAGCAGCCATTACCCCCGGGACAGGGGGATCACCGGGGAGCTGTTTTTT. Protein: CASSHYPRDRGITGELFF.

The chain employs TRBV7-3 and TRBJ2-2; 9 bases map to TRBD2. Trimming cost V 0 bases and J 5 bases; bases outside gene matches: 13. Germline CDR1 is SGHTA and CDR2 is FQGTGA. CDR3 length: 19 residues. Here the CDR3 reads CASSLTPPLAGRGTGELFF. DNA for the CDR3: TGTGCCAGCAGCTTAACGCCCCCGCTAGCGGGGAGGGGAACCGGGGAGCTGTTTTTT. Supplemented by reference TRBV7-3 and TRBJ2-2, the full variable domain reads GAGVSQTPSNKVTEKGKYVELRCDPISGHTALYWYRQSLGQGPEFLIYFQGTGAADDSGLPNDRFFAVRPEGSVSTLKIQRTERGDSAVYLCASSLTPPLAGRGTGELFFGEGSRLTVL.

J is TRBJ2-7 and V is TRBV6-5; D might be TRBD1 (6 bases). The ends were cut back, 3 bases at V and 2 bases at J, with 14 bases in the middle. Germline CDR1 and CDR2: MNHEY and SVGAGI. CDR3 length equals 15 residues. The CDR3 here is CASSYEGGGPYEQYF. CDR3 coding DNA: TGTGCCAGCAGTTATGAGGGTGGGGGCCCCTACGAGCAGTACTTC.

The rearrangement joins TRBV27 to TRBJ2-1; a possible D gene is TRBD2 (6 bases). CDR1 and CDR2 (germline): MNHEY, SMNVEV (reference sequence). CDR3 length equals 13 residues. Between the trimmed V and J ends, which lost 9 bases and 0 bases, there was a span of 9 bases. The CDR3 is CASGRSSYNEQFF. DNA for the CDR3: TGTGCCAGTGGGAGGAGCTCCTACAATGAGCAGTTCTTC.